One and the same sample provided the 10 T cell receptor beta chains below, sequenced in a study of cytomegalovirus exposure and HLA in healthy donors. Amplification used 60 Vbeta primers and 13 Jbeta primers. Profiled with immunoSEQ multiplex PCR; TCRdb holds only in-frame clones, not every one. The profile shows around 110,000 clones, 70% to 85% of them singletons. Sequences were obtained from PBMCs. The receptors were gathered from a male donor in good health and CMV-seronegative.

The V and J genes are TRBV18 and TRBJ2-3; TRBD2 might be the D (6 bases). This CDR3 is 13 amino acids long. Germline values: CDR1 KGHSH, CDR2 LQKENI. The ends were cut back, 4 bases at V and 4 bases at J, with 9 bases in the middle. The chain's CDR3 is CASSRSGADTQYF. CDR3 sequence (DNA): TGTGCCAGCTCACGATCGGGGGCAGATACGCAGTATTTT.

The rearrangement uses TRBV30 and TRBJ2-1, with D maybe TRBD1 (5 bases). Trimming shortened V by 8 bases and J by 0 bases, and 17 bases separated the two germline ends. The CDR3 consists of 15 residues. Germline CDR1 and CDR2: GTSNPN and SVGIG (reference sequence). The CDR3 is CAGDWGSSSYNEQFF. The CDR3 DNA sequence: TGTGCCGGAGACTGGGGCTCGAGCTCCTACAATGAGCAGTTCTTC. Supplemented by reference TRBV30 and TRBJ2-1, the full variable domain reads SQTIHQWPATLVQPVGSPLSLECTVEGTSNPNLYWYRQAAGRGLQLLFYSVGIGQISSEVPQNLSASRPQDRQFILSSKKLLLSDSGFYLCAGDWGSSSYNEQFFGPGTRLTVL.

The chain is built from TRBV14 and TRBJ2-7; possible D gene TRBD2, 6 bases. From germline, CDR1 is SGHDN and CDR2 FVKESK. The V end was cut by 3 bases, the J end by 4 bases, with 7 bases between. There are 12 residues in the CDR3. The CDR3 nucleotides are TGTGCCAGCAGCCAGACTAGTTACGAGCAGTACTTC. Translation: CASSQTSYEQYF.

The rearrangement joins TRBV27 to TRBJ2-7; 9 positions agree with TRBD1. Losses at the gene ends were 5 bases for V and 0 bases for J; bases not matched to a gene: 5. The V gene's germline CDR1 is MNHEY and CDR2 SMNVEV (reference sequence). This CDR3 region has 15 residues. The DNA for the CDR3 is TGTGCCAGCAGTATATGGACAGGGGTCTCCTACGAGCAGTACTTC. Protein sequence: CASSIWTGVSYEQYF.

V and J are TRBV18 and TRBJ2-3; 10 bases match TRBD2. Per the germline V gene, CDR1 is KGHSH and CDR2 is LQKENI. The CDR3 is 16 residues long. V lost 1 base, J lost 4 bases, and 5 bases stayed unmatched. The DNA for the CDR3 is TGTGCCAGCTCACCACGCGCTAGCGGGAGTTCAGATACGCAGTATTTT. The encoded protein is CASSPRASGSSDTQYF.

This chain joins TRBV7-2 and TRBJ2-7; a possible D gene is TRBD2 (6 bases). The CDR3 loop spans 14 amino acids. The V gene lost 5 bases and the J gene lost 2 bases, with 13 bases spanning the gap. Germline CDR1 and CDR2: SGHTA and FQGNSA. The CDR3 region is CASSNHGGPYEQYF. CDR3 bases: TGTGCCAGCAGCAATCACGGGGGTCCCTACGAGCAGTACTTC.

The genes are TRBV27 and TRBJ2-2; TRBD2 matches 8 bases. From germline, CDR1 is MNHEY and CDR2 SMNVEV (reference sequence). The CDR3 runs 15 residues. V lost 3 bases to trimming and J lost 4 bases; unmatched junction nucleotides: 4. The CDR3 bases are TGTGCCAGCAGTTTCACCAGCGGGAGCACCGGGGAGCTGTTTTTT. It specifies CASSFTSGSTGELFF.

The chain employs TRBV6-5 and TRBJ2-5, with 7 bases that match TRBD2. The CDR3 has 15 amino acids. The V segment lost 5 bases and the J segment 4 bases; nucleotides outside the gene matches: 10. Germline CDR1 and CDR2: MNHEY and SVGAGI. The CDR3 loop reads CASSRGGAVGETQYF. The CDR3 DNA is TGTGCCAGCAGTAGGGGAGGGGCCGTGGGAGAGACCCAGTACTTC.

This chain uses TRBV13 with TRBJ2-1; weak D call: TRBD2 (5 bases). The CDR3 has 15 residues. Per the germline V gene, CDR1 is PRHDT and CDR2 is FYEKMQ (reference sequence). The V and J ends lost 5 bases and 5 bases respectively, with 16 bases between them. CDR3 residues: CASSNVRSDNNEQFF. The CDR3 DNA reads TGTGCCAGCAGCAATGTGCGTAGCGACAACAATGAGCAGTTCTTC.

There are a few counts of this clone. V and J are TRBV7-6 and TRBJ2-2, with TRBD1 matching over 7 bases. This CDR3 has 14 residues. Trimming took 4 bases from V and 3 from J; bases not matched to a gene: 2. The germline CDR1 and CDR2 sequences are SGHVS and FNYEAQ. The CDR3 sequence: CASSSGQYTGELFF. The CDR3 DNA is TGTGCCAGCAGCTCGGGACAGTACACCGGGGAGCTGTTTTTT.